This TCR beta chain was sequenced in a study of response to subunit inactivated influenza vaccine. Study conclusions and caveats: After each seasonal influenza vaccination, few new T cells are recruited, the authors suggested.

Trimming left V 2 bases short and J 0 bases short, with 7 bases between. The CDR3 length is 15 residues. CDR1 is LGHNA, CDR2 YNFKEQ, per germline. In regard to this clonotype: The antigen is undetermined.

TCRdb independently ran MiXCR on the RT-PCR reads; one entry per CDR3 protein. In the table there are 630,000 or so distinct CDR3 sequences, 15% to 18% of which are singletons. The rearrangement links TRBV4-2 to TRBJ1-4; possibly TRBD1 for D (5 bases). The sample in question was PBMCs from blood, obtained less than 13 days after vaccination. This clonotype originated in a man aged 45-65 years who received an inactivated influenza vaccine. This chain's CDR3 is CASSQQGATNEKLFF. Written as DNA, the CDR3 is TGTGCCAGCAGCCAACAGGGTGCAACTAATGAAAAACTGTTTTTT.